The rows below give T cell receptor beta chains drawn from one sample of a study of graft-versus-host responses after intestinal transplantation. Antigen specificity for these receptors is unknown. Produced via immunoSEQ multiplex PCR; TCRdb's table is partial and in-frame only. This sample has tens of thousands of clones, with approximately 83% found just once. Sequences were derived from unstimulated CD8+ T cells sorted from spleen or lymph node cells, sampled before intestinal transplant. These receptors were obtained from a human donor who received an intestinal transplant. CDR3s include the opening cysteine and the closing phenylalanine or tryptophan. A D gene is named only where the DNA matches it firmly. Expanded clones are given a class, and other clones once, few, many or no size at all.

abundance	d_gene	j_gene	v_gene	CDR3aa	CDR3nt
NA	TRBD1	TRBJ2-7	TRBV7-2	CASSSAGGPYEQYF	TGTGCCAGCAGCTCGGCAGGGGGCCCCTACGAGCAGTACTTC
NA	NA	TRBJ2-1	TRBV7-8	CASSYTTYNEQFF	TGTGCCAGCAGCTACACGACCTACAATGAGCAGTTCTTC
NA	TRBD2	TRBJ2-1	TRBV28	CASQAGVQYNEQFF	TGTGCCAGCCAAGCGGGAGTGCAGTACAATGAGCAGTTCTTC
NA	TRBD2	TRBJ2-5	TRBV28	CASSLRGRARETQYF	TGTGCCAGCAGTTTACGCGGGAGGGCCAGAGAGACCCAGTACTTC
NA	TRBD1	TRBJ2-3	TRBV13	CASSFDRVATDTQYF	TGTGCCAGCAGCTTCGACAGGGTAGCGACAGATACGCAGTATTTT
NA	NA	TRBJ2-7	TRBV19	CASSIVTETSYEQYF	TGTGCCAGTAGTATAGTGACAGAGACTTCCTACGAGCAGTACTTC
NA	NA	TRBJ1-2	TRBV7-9	CASSSGHLLNYGYTF	TGTGCCAGCAGCTCGGGACACTTACTCAACTATGGCTACACCTTC
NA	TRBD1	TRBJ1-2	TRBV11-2	CASSLDRGINYGYTF	TGTGCCAGCAGCTTGGACAGGGGAATTAACTATGGCTACACCTTC
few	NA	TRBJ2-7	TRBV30	CAWSVLPGNEQYF	TGTGCCTGGAGTGTACTACCAGGGAACGAGCAGTACTTC
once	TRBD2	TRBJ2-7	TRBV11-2	CASSLLPGLVYEQYF	TGTGCCAGCAGCTTGCTACCGGGACTAGTTTACGAGCAGTACTTC
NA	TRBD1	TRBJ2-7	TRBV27	CASSSLRQGLGEQYF	TGTGCCAGCAGTTCCCTTAGACAGGGTCTTGGCGAGCAGTACTTC
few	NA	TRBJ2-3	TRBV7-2	CASSFHLDTQYF	TGTGCCAGCAGCTTCCATTTGGATACGCAGTATTTT
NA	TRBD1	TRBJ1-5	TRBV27	CASSLTGAQPQHF	TGTGCCAGCAGTCTTACAGGGGCCCAGCCCCAGCATTTT